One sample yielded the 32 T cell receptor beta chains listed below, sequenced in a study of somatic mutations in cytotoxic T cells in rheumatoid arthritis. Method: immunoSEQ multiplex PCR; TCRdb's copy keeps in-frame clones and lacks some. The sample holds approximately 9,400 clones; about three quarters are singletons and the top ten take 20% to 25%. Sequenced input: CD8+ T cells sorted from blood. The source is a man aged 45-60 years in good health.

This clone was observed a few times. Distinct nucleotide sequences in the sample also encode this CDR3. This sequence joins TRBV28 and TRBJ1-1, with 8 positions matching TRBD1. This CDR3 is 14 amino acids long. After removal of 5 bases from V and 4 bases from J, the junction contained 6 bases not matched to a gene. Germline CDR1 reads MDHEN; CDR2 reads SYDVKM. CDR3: CASSPTGVGTEAFF. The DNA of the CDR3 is TGTGCCAGCAGTCCGACAGGGGTGGGCACTGAAGCTTTCTTT.

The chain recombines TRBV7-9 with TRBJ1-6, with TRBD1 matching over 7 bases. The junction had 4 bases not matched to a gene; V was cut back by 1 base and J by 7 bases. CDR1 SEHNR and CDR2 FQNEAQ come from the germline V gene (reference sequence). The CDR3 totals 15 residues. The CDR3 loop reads CASSLVQGENSPLHF. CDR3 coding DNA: TGTGCCAGCAGCTTAGTCCAGGGGGAGAATTCACCCCTCCACTTT. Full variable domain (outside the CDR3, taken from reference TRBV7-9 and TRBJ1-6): DTGVSQNPRHKITKRGQNVTFRCDPISEHNRLYWYRQTLGQGPEFLTYFQNEAQLEKSRLLSDRFSAERPKGSFSTLEIQRTEQGDSAMYLCASSLVQGENSPLHFGNGTRLTVT.

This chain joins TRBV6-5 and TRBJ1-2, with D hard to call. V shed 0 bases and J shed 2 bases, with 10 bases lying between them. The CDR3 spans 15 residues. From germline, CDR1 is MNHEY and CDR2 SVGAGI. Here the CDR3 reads CASSYSVTTNYGYTF. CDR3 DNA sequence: TGTGCCAGCAGTTACTCAGTGACAACGAACTATGGCTACACCTTC.

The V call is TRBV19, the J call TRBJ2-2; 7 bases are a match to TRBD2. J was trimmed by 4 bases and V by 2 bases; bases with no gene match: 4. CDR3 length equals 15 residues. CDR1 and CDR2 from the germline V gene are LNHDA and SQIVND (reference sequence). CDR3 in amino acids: CASSIWGGGTGELFF. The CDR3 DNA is TGTGCCAGTAGTATATGGGGCGGGGGCACCGGGGAGCTGTTTTTT.

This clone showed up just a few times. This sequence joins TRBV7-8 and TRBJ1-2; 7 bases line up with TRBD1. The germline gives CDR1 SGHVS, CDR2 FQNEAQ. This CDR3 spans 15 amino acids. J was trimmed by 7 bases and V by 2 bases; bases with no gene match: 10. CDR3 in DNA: TGTGCCAGCAGCTTATTCGGGAGGGGGCAGCCTGGCTACACCTTC. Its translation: CASSLFGRGQPGYTF.

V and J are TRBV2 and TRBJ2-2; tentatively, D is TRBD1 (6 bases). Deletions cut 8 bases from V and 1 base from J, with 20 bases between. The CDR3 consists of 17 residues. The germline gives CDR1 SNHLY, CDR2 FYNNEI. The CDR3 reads CASEKVRGAMNTGELFF. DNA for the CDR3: TGTGCCAGCGAGAAGGTCAGGGGAGCTATGAACACCGGGGAGCTGTTTTTT.

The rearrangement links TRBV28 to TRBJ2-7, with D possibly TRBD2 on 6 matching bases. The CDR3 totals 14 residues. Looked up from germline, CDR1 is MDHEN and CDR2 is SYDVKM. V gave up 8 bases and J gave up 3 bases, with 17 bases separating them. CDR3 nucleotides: TGTGCCAGCGCCAAAGCGGGTTCCAACTACGAGCAGTACTTC. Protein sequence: CASAKAGSNYEQYF.

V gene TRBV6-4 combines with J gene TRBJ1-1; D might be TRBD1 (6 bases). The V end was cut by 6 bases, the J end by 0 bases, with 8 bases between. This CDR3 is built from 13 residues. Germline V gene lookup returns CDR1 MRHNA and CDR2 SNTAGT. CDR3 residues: CASRQGLNTEAFF. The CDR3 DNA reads TGTGCCAGCAGACAGGGCCTGAACACTGAAGCTTTCTTT.

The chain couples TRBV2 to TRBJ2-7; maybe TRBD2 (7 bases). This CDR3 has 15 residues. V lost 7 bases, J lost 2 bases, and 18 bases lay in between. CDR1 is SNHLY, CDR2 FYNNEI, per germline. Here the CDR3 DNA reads TGTGCCAGCAACGGGGGGCAGGGTATCCCCTACGAGCAGTACTTC. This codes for CASNGGQGIPYEQYF.

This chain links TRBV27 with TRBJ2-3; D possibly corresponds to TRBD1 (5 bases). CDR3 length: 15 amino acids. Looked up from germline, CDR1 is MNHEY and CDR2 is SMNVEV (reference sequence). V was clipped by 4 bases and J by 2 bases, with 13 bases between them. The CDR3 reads CASSWAGRYTDTQYF. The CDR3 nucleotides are TGTGCCAGCAGTTGGGCAGGGCGTTACACAGATACGCAGTATTTT.

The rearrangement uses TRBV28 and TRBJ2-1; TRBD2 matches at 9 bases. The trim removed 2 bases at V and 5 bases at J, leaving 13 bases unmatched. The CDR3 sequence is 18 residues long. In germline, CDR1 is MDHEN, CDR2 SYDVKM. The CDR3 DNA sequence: TGTGCCAGCAGTTTACCCCCTTTTAGCGGGAGTGGGGACAATGAGCAGTTCTTC. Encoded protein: CASSLPPFSGSGDNEQFF.

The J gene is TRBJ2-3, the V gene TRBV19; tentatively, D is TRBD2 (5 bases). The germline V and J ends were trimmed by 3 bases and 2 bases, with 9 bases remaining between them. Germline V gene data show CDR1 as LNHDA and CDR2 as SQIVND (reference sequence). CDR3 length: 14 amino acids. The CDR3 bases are TGTGCCAGTAGTATTAAGCGGACCACAGATACGCAGTATTTT. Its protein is CASSIKRTTDTQYF.

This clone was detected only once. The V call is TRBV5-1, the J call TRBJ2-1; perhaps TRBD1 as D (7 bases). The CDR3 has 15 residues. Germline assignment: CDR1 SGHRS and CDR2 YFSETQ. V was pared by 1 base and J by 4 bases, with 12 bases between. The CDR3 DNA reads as TGCGCCAGCAGCTTGAGGGGGGACAGTTACAATGAGCAGTTCTTC. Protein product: CASSLRGDSYNEQFF. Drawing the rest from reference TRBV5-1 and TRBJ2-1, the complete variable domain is KAGVTQTPRYLIKTRGQQVTLSCSPISGHRSVSWYQQTPGQGLQFLFEYFSETQRNKGNFPGRFSGRQFSNSRSEMNVSTLELGDSALYLCASSLRGDSYNEQFFGPGTRLTVL.

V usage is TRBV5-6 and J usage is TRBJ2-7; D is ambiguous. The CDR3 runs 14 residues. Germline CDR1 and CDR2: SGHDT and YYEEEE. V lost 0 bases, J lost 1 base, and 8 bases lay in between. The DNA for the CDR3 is TGTGCCAGCAGCTTGGTTGCAGCGTCCTACGAGCAGTACTTC. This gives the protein CASSLVAASYEQYF.

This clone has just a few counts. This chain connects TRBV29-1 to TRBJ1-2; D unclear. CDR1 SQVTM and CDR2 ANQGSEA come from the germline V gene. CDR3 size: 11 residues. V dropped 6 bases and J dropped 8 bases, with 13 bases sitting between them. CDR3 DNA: TGCAGCGTCCCCAGGAGGGTCGGCTACACCTTC. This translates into CSVPRRVGYTF.

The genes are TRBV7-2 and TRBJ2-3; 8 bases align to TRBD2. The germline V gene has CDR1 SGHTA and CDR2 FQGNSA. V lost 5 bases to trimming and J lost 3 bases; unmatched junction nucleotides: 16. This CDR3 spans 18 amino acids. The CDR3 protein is CASSPRRIAGTHTDTQYF. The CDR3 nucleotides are TGTGCCAGCAGCCCCCGTCGGATAGCGGGGACCCATACAGATACGCAGTATTTT.

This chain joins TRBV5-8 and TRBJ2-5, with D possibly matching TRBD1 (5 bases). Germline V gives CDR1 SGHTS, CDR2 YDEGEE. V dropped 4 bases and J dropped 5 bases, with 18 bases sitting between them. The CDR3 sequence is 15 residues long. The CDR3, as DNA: TGTGCCAGCAGCCATGAAGACAGCCCGGATGAGACCCAGTACTTC. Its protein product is CASSHEDSPDETQYF.

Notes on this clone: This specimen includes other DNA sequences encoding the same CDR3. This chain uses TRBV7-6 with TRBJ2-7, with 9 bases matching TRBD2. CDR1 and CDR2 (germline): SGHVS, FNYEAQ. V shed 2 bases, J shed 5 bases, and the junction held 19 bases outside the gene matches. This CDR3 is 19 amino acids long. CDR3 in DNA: TGTGCCAGCAGCTTATACAGCGTAACCGGAATAGCGGGGGAGAACGAGCAGTACTTC. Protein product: CASSLYSVTGIAGENEQYF.

The CDR3 here is CASSPGTGATEAFF. DNA for the CDR3: TGTGCCAGCAGCCCCGGGACAGGGGCCACTGAAGCTTTCTTT. The chain recombines TRBV7-6 with TRBJ1-1, with 10 bases matching TRBD1. CDR1 SGHVS and CDR2 FNYEAQ come from the germline V gene. Germline trimming cut 5 bases from V and 4 bases from J; bases unmatched to any gene: 4. The CDR3 spans 14 residues. The whole variable domain, remainder taken from reference TRBV7-6 and TRBJ1-1, is GAGVSQSPRYKVTKRGQDVALRCDPISGHVSLYWYRQALGQGPEFLTYFNYEAQQDKSGLPNDRFSAERPEGSISTLTIQRTEQRDSAMYRCASSPGTGATEAFFGQGTRLTVV.

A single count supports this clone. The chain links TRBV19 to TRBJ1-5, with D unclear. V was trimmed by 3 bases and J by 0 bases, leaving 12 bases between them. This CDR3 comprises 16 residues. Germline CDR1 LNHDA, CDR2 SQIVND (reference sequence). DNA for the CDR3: TGTGCCAGTAGTATCGCGGGCAGTAATAGCAATCAGCCCCAGCATTTT. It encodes CASSIAGSNSNQPQHF. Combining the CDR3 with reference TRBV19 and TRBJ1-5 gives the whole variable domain DGGITQSPKYLFRKEGQNVTLSCEQNLNHDAMYWYRQDPGQGLRLIYYSQIVNDFQKGDIAEGYSVSREKKESFPLTVTSAQKNPTAFYLCASSIAGSNSNQPQHFGDGTRLSIL.

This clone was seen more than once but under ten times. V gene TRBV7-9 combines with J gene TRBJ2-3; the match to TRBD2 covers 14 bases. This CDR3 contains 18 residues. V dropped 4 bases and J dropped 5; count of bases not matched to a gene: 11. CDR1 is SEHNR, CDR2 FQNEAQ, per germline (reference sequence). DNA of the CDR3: TGTGCCAGCAGCTCCCCGACGACTAGCGGGAGGGCTGGAGATACGCAGTATTTT. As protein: CASSSPTTSGRAGDTQYF.

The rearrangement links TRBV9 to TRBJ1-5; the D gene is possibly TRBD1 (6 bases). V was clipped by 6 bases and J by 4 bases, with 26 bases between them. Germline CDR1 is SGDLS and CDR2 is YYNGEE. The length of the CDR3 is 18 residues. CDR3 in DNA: TGTGCCAGCACCCACTCGTTACCAGGGGAAATACGGAATCAGCCCCAGCATTTT. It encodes CASTHSLPGEIRNQPQHF.

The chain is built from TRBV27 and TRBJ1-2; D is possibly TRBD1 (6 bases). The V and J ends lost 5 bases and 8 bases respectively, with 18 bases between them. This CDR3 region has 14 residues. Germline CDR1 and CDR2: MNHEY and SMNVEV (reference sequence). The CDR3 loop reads CASSPTRGINGYTF. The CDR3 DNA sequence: TGTGCCAGCAGTCCAACCAGGGGTATCAACGGCTACACCTTC.

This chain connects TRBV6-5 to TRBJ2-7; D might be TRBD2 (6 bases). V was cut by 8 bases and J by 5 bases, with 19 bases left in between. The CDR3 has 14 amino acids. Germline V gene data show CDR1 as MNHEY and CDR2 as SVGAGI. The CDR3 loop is CASPSTEGSHEQYF. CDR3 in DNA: TGTGCCAGCCCATCTACGGAGGGGTCCCACGAGCAGTACTTC.

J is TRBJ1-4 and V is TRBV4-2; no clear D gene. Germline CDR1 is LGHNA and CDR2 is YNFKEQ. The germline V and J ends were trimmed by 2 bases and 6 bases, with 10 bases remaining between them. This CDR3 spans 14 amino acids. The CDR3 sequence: CASSQRSTDEKLFF. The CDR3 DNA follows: TGTGCCAGCAGCCAAAGGAGTACGGATGAAAAACTGTTTTTT.

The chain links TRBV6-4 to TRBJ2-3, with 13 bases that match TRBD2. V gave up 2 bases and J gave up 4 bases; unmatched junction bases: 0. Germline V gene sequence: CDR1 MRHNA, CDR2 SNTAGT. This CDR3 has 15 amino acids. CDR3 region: CASSDTSGGADTQYF. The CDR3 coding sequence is TGTGCCAGCAGTGACACTAGCGGGGGGGCAGATACGCAGTATTTT.

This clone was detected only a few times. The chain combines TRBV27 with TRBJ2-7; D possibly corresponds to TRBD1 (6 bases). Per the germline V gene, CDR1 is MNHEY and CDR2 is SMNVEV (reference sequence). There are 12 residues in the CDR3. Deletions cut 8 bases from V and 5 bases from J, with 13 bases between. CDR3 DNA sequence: TGTGCCAGCGGAACAGGGCTGAACGAGCAGTACTTC. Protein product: CASGTGLNEQYF.

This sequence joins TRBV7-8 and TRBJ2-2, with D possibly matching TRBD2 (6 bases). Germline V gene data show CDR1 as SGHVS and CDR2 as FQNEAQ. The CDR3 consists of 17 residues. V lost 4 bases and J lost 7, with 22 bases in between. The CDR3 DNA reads TGTGCCAGCAGCTCCCCCCGAGACGAGCGGGTGTACGGGGAGCTGTTTTTT. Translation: CASSSPRDERVYGELFF.

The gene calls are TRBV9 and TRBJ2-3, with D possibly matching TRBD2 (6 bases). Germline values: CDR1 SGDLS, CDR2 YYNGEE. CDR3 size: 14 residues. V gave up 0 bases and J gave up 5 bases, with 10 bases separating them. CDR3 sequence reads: CASSVGGDGDTQYF. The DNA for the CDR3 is TGTGCCAGCAGCGTAGGGGGGGACGGAGATACGCAGTATTTT.

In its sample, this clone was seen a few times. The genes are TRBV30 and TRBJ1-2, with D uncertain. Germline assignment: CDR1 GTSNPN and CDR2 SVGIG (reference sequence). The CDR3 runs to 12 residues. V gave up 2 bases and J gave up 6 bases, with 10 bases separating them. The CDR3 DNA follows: TGTGCCTGGAGTTGGCAGGAAAATGGCTACACCTTC. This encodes CAWSWQENGYTF.

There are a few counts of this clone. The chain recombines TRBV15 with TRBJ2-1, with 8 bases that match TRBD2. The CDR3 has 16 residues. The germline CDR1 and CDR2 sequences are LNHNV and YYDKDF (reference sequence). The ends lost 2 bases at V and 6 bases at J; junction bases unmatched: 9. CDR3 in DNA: TGTGCCACCAGCAGAAATCGGGTAGCGGGACTCAATGAGCAGTTCTTC. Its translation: CATSRNRVAGLNEQFF.

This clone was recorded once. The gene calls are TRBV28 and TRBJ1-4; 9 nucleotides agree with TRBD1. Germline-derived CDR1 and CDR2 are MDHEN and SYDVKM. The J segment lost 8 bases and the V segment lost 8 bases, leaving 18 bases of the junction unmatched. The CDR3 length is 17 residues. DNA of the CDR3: TGTGCCAGCCGTTCCGGGACAGGGAACGGGGTGAGGGAAAAACTGTTTTTT. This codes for CASRSGTGNGVREKLFF.